One sample yielded the 6 T cell receptor beta chains listed below, sequenced in a study of T cells after yellow fever vaccination. MiXCR, applied by TCRdb to the 5' RACE reads, yields one record per CDR3 protein. Of some 250,000 distinct CDR3 sequences listed, roughly 3.7% are singletons. Material: PBMCs, obtained 15 days after the yellow fever booster vaccination. Receptor source: a man between 18 and 29 years old who received the YFV17D yellow fever vaccine.

This clonotype was seen many times. The V gene is TRBV28, the J gene TRBJ1-6; no definite D call. This CDR3 region has 17 residues. Germline CDR1 reads MDHEN; CDR2 reads SYDVKM. Trimming removed 5 bases at V and 0 bases at J, with 14 bases between. The CDR3 region has the DNA TGTGCCAGCAGTACTCTAGCGTGGAGCTCCTATAATTCACCCCTCCACTTT. Amino acids: CASSTLAWSSYNSPLHF. The whole variable domain, filled in from reference TRBV28 and TRBJ1-6, reads DVKVTQSSRYLVKRTGEKVFLECVQDMDHENMFWYRQDPGLGLRLIYFSYDVKMKEKGDIPEGYSVSREKKERFSLILESASTNQTSMYLCASSTLAWSSYNSPLHFGNGTRLTVT.

This clonotype occurred many times. The rearrangement links TRBV4-3 to TRBJ1-6; no firm D call. V lost 1 base and J 9 bases, leaving 22 bases between the germline ends. Looked up from germline, CDR1 is LGHNA and CDR2 is YSLEER. This CDR3 contains 18 residues. CDR3 protein: CASSQGWRREGFGSPLHF. The CDR3 DNA reads as TGCGCCAGCAGCCAAGGGTGGAGGAGGGAAGGTTTTGGTTCACCCCTCCACTTT.

This clonotype was seen many times. The rearrangement links TRBV21-1 to TRBJ1-2; TRBD1 is the table's D call and was not checked against the DNA. TRBV21-1 represents a pseudogene. The CDR3 is 15 amino acids. The DNA for the CDR3 is TGTGCCAGCGGGGCCGCAGGGGGAGAGAGCTATGGCTACACCTTC. Its translation is CASGAAGGESYGYTF.

This chain joins TRBV12-3 or TRBV12-4 and TRBJ2-3, with 15 bases lining up with TRBD2. The CDR3 contains 15 residues. Trimming at V came to 6 bases and at J to 6 bases, leaving 4 bases not matched to a gene. The CDR3 spells CASSDGLAGGDTQYF. In nucleotides, the CDR3 is TGTGCCAGCAGCGACGGACTAGCGGGGGGGGATACGCAGTATTTT.

This clonotype was counted at least ten times. The J gene is TRBJ1-5, the V gene TRBV6-5; D gene ambiguous. V lost 6 bases and J 4 bases, leaving 10 bases between the germline ends. This CDR3 is 13 amino acids long. Per germline, CDR1 MNHEY and CDR2 SVGAGI. CDR3 sequence: CASSGRPNQPQHF. Written as DNA, the CDR3 is TGTGCCAGCAGCGGACGGCCGAATCAGCCCCAGCATTTT.

This clonotype showed up many times. This chain links TRBV6-1 with TRBJ2-7; perhaps TRBD2 as D (6 bases). Germline assignment: CDR1 MNHNS and CDR2 SASEGT. This CDR3 has 17 residues. V lost 8 bases to trimming and J lost 0 bases, with 23 bases between them. The CDR3 sequence: CASGRHPSAGFSYEQYF. CDR3 nucleotide sequence: TGTGCCAGCGGTAGACACCCTAGCGCTGGTTTCTCCTACGAGCAGTACTTC.